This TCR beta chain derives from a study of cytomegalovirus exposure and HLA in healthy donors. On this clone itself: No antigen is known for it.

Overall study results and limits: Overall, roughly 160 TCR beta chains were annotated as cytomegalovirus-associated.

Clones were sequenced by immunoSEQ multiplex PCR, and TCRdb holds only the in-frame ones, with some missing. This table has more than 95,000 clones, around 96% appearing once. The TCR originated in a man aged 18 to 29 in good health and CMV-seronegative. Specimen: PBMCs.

The chain's CDR3 is CASSPGGPDRSTVKTQYF. The CDR3 DNA follows: TGCGCCAGCAGCCCTGGAGGCCCGGACAGGTCAACCGTAAAGACCCAGTACTTC. The chain carries TRBV5-1 and TRBJ2-5; 7 positions agree with TRBD1. The CDR3 runs to 18 residues. The V gene end was trimmed by 4 bases and the J gene end by 6 bases; junction bases not matched to a gene: 21. Germline V gives CDR1 SGHRS, CDR2 YFSETQ.